The 15 T cell receptor beta chains listed next were all sequenced from one sample in a study of cytomegalovirus exposure and HLA in healthy donors. The study ran its PCR with 60 Vbeta and 13 Jbeta primers. Profiling relied on immunoSEQ multiplex PCR, and the TCRdb table lists in-frame clones only, not all of them. The data show about 140,000 clones, with about 77% seen just once and approximately 4% held by the top ten. The sample comprised PBMCs. The source of these receptors is a male donor in good health and CMV-seronegative.

The J gene is TRBJ1-2, the V gene TRBV5-1; D is uncertain. V was shortened by 0 bases and J by 5 bases, with 11 bases between the two germline ends. Germline V gives CDR1 SGHRS, CDR2 YFSETQ. There are 14 residues in the CDR3. CDR3 protein: CASSLADGPYGYTF. CDR3 coding DNA: TGCGCCAGCAGCTTGGCCGATGGGCCTTATGGCTACACCTTC.

V usage is TRBV19 and J usage is TRBJ2-7; D gene uncertain. CDR1 LNHDA and CDR2 SQIVND come from the germline V gene (reference sequence). V was pared by 4 bases and J by 4 bases, with 5 bases between. The CDR3 totals 11 residues. The CDR3 here is CASSTQYEQYF. The CDR3 nucleotides read TGTGCCAGTAGTACCCAGTACGAGCAGTACTTC.

A few counts support this clone. The rearrangement joins TRBV19 to TRBJ1-5, with 7 positions matching TRBD1. This CDR3 is 15 amino acids long. From germline, CDR1 is LNHDA and CDR2 SQIVND (reference sequence). Unmatched junction bases numbered 12, after V lost 7 bases and J lost 6 bases. In DNA, the CDR3 is TGTGCCAGTACCCCCGACAGGGTCATGGTTCAGCCCCAGCATTTT. It specifies CASTPDRVMVQPQHF.

V usage is TRBV5-1 and J usage is TRBJ2-5; TRBD2 matches 14 bases. With V trimmed by 4 bases and J by 1 base, 9 bases remained unmatched. Germline CDR1 is SGHRS and CDR2 is YFSETQ. The length of the CDR3 is 18 residues. CDR3 loop: CASSLGLAGGGPQETQYF. The CDR3, as DNA: TGCGCCAGCAGCCTCGGACTAGCGGGAGGAGGGCCCCAAGAGACCCAGTACTTC.

The V call is TRBV4-1, the J call TRBJ1-5; no definite D call. The CDR3 sequence is 16 residues long. V shed 4 bases and J shed 0 bases, with 13 bases lying between them. CDR1 MGHRA and CDR2 YSYEKL come from the germline V gene. This CDR3 is CASSPLAGGSNQPQHF. The DNA for the CDR3 is TGCGCCAGCAGCCCCCTGGCCGGCGGTAGCAATCAGCCCCAGCATTTT.

V and J are TRBV5-6 and TRBJ1-1, with 8 bases aligning to TRBD1. The V segment lost 0 bases and the J segment 1 base; nucleotides outside the gene matches: 2. CDR3 size: 15 residues. The germline gives CDR1 SGHDT, CDR2 YYEEEE. The CDR3 DNA is TGTGCCAGCAGCTTGGTTGGGACAGGGAACACTGAAGCTTTCTTT. This codes for CASSLVGTGNTEAFF.

The J gene is TRBJ2-5, the V gene TRBV14; unclear D gene. The J call may be faulty, since TRBJ2-7 better matches the DNA end. Looked up from germline, CDR1 is SGHDN and CDR2 is FVKESK. The CDR3 loop spans 11 amino acids. The CDR3 region is CASSQVYEQYF. The CDR3, as DNA: TGTGCCAGCAGCCAAGTATACGAGCAGTACTTC.

Written as DNA, the CDR3 is TGCGCCAGCAGCTCCGGCGACAGGGTCGTTCGGGCTGAAGCTTTCTTT. Protein product: CASSSGDRVVRAEAFF. The chain links TRBV5-1 to TRBJ1-1; 7 bases align to TRBD1. V was pared by 3 bases and J by 6 bases, with 14 bases of the junction left unmatched. Per the germline V gene, CDR1 is SGHRS and CDR2 is YFSETQ. The CDR3 has 16 residues.

CDR3 bases: TGTGCCAGCTCACTCTATCTTGATGAGCAGTTCTTC. Translating it yields CASSLYLDEQFF. This rearrangement joins TRBV18 to TRBJ2-1; no clear D. V was pared by 4 bases and J by 8 bases, with 9 bases between. Germline V gene lookup returns CDR1 KGHSH and CDR2 LQKENI. This CDR3 region has 12 residues.

This chain joins TRBV6-4 and TRBJ2-3; no clear D. The germline CDR1 and CDR2 sequences are MRHNA and SNTAGT. The ends were cut back, 0 bases at V and 8 bases at J, with 18 bases in the middle. This CDR3 comprises 16 residues. The CDR3 DNA sequence: TGTGCCAGCAGTGACTCGAGTCGAGGCGGCCCAAGTACGCAGTATTTT. It codes for CASSDSSRGGPSTQYF.

The V gene is TRBV2, the J gene TRBJ2-3; TRBD2 is a possible D gene (7 bases). The CDR3 runs 15 residues. V shed 8 bases and J shed 0 bases, with 15 bases lying between them. Germline V gene data show CDR1 as SNHLY and CDR2 as FYNNEI. This CDR3 reads CASEGGLLSTDTQYF. CDR3 in DNA: TGTGCCAGCGAGGGGGGACTACTAAGCACAGATACGCAGTATTTT.

CDR3 coding DNA: TGTGCCAGCAGTGCGGCCGGGGGGGCCCCGGCTGAGCAGTTCTTC. Translated: CASSAAGGAPAEQFF. The rearrangement joins TRBV6-1 to TRBJ2-1, with 8 nucleotides matching TRBD2. CDR3 length: 15 residues. CDR1 MNHNS and CDR2 SASEGT come from the germline V gene. The V and J ends lost 4 bases and 9 bases, in that order; junction bases with no gene match: 11.

The chain recombines TRBV27 with TRBJ1-2; a possible D gene is TRBD1 (5 bases). Germline V CDR1 and CDR2: MNHEY, SMNVEV (reference sequence). CDR3 length: 17 amino acids. V was pared by 4 bases and J by 4 bases, with 22 bases between. CDR3 DNA: TGTGCCAGCAGTTCCCAAGCGAGACATCCTAGGGGCTATGGCTACACCTTC. Protein sequence: CASSSQARHPRGYGYTF.

This chain connects TRBV7-3 to TRBJ1-2; possible D gene TRBD1, 5 bases. The V and J ends lost 5 bases and 0 bases respectively, with 7 bases between them. The germline V gene encodes CDR1 SGHTA and CDR2 FQGTGA. This CDR3 contains 13 residues. The CDR3 region is CASSPTANYGYTF. Written as DNA, the CDR3 is TGTGCCAGCAGCCCGACAGCTAACTATGGCTACACCTTC.

The count of this clone is one. The chain recombines TRBV7-6 with TRBJ2-6, with 7 bases that match TRBD2. The J segment lost 0 bases and the V segment lost 5 bases, leaving 10 bases of the junction unmatched. Germline CDR1 and CDR2: SGHVS and FNYEAQ. The CDR3 loop spans 18 amino acids. The CDR3 DNA sequence: TGTGCCAGCAGCCGAAGCGGGGCCGATCTCTCTGGGGCCAACGTCCTGACTTTC. Translating gives CASSRSGADLSGANVLTF.